The present T cell receptor (beta chain) was sequenced within a study of T cell responses to AZD1222 COVID-19 vaccine. Findings and limits, study-wide: Baseline serology detected seropositivity in only a handful of AZD1222 recipients. Repertoire sampling happened only post peak T cell response.

Remarks on this clone: Its antigen is unknown. The same CDR3 also results from other DNA sequences found in this sample.

Clones were sequenced by immunoSEQ multiplex PCR, and TCRdb holds only the in-frame ones, with some missing. The table has around 70,000 clones, around nine tenths seen once; the top ten hold under 1.5%. The sequences come from peripheral blood, collected 28 days after the second AZD1222 dose. This clonotype was obtained from an adult who received the AZD1222 COVID-19 vaccine.

CDR3 nucleotide sequence: TGTGCCAGCACGGGCACTACCAACACCGGGGAGCTGTTTTTT. Encoded protein: CASTGTTNTGELFF. This rearrangement joins TRBV2 to TRBJ2-2; D remains unclear. CDR1 SNHLY and CDR2 FYNNEI come from the germline V gene. The CDR3 has 14 amino acids. V lost 7 bases, J lost 2 bases, and 11 bases lay in between.